The 27 T cell receptor beta chains listed next were all sequenced from one sample in a study of human T cells and chemical hapten exposure. Using its own MiXCR run on the RACE reads, TCRdb lists one record per CDR3 protein. The data contain about 190,000 distinct CDR3 sequences, around 25% of them singletons. As to time point: patch test 3, about 24 weeks after DPC sensitization. The treatment denotes: therapeutic diphenylcyclopropenone sensitization with weekly scalp DPC. The material sequenced was whole blood, taken in connection with sensitization to the hapten diphenylcyclopropenone (DPC). All receptors come from a woman aged 40 to 50 with alopecia areata. Some clones in this sample may be carry-over from other donors' samples.

This clonotype occurred a few times. J is TRBJ2-1 and V is TRBV5-1; no reliable D call. Trimming shortened V by 2 bases and J by 5 bases, and 11 bases separated the two germline ends. CDR1 is SGHRS and CDR2 is YFSETQ in the germline V gene. CDR3 length: 14 residues. CDR3 in amino acids: CASSLSPQDNEQFF. CDR3 coding DNA: TGCGCCAGCAGCTTATCCCCCCAGGACAATGAGCAGTTCTTC.

This clonotype appeared a few times. A junction boundary mismatches the germline segment, possibly from a read error. This chain links TRBV7-7 with TRBJ2-5, with a possible D match to TRBD1 (7 bases). Germline CDR1 reads SSHAT; CDR2 reads FNYEAQ (reference sequence). The CDR3 sequence is 15 residues long. The CDR3: CASSPGGTALETQYF. DNA of the CDR3: TGTGCTAGCAGCCCGGGCGGGACAGCCCTGGAGACCCAGTACTTC.

The V gene is TRBV4-3, the J gene TRBJ1-2; TRBD1 matches 8 bases. This CDR3 has 18 amino acids. With 1 base clipped from V and 4 bases from J, the junction kept 14 bases outside the gene matches. Per germline, CDR1 LGHNA and CDR2 YSLEER. CDR3 in DNA: TGCGCCAGCAGCCAAGGTACGGACCGGACAGGGACGACCTATGGCTACACCTTC. Protein sequence: CASSQGTDRTGTTYGYTF.

The sample holds a few counts of this clonotype. The chain is built from TRBV2 and TRBJ2-1; a possible D gene is TRBD2 (6 bases). V was clipped by 6 bases and J by 10 bases, with 13 bases between them. Germline loops: CDR1 SNHLY, CDR2 FYNNEI. The CDR3 loop spans 12 amino acids. CDR3 region: CASRFARGEQFF. The CDR3 nucleotides are TGTGCCAGCAGATTTGCACGGGGGGAGCAGTTCTTC.

The genes are TRBV5-1 and TRBJ2-1; D perhaps matches TRBD2 (5 bases). CDR3 length equals 15 residues. Germline values: CDR1 SGHRS, CDR2 YFSETQ. With 0 bases removed from V and 7 bases from J, the gap between germline ends came to 14 bases. For the CDR3, the DNA is TGCGCCAGCAGCTTGGATCGGACTCGAGGGAATGAGCAGTTCTTC. It yields the protein CASSLDRTRGNEQFF.

The rearrangement joins TRBV30 to TRBJ1-2; 7 nucleotides match TRBD1. The ends lost 7 bases at V and 2 bases at J; junction bases unmatched: 7. Per the germline V gene, CDR1 is GTSNPN and CDR2 is SVGIG (reference sequence). CDR3 length equals 13 residues. The CDR3: CAFRDSRNYGYTF. For the CDR3, the DNA is TGTGCCTTCCGGGACAGCAGGAACTATGGCTACACCTTC.

The table lists this clonotype with a few counts. The rearrangement joins TRBV7-2 to TRBJ2-1, with 8 bases identical to TRBD2. Germline CDR1 and CDR2: SGHTA and FQGNSA. CDR3 length equals 17 residues. The J segment lost 0 bases and the V segment lost 4 bases, leaving 8 bases of the junction unmatched. The CDR3 DNA reads TGTGCCAGCAGCTCTGGGGGGGGGACTAGCTCCTACAATGAGCAGTTCTTC. Residues: CASSSGGGTSSYNEQFF. Full variable domain (remainder filled in from reference TRBV7-2 and TRBJ2-1): GAGVSQSPSNKVTEKGKDVELRCDPISGHTALYWYRQSLGQGLEFLIYFQGNSAPDKSGLPSDRFSAERTGGSVSTLTIQRTQQEDSAVYLCASSSGGGTSSYNEQFFGPGTRLTVL.

The chain links TRBV6-5 to TRBJ2-7; 9 bases are shared with TRBD2. The CDR3 spans 16 residues. Germline lookup yields CDR1 MNHEY and CDR2 SVGAGI. V was pared by 7 bases and J by 0 bases, with 10 bases of the junction left unmatched. CDR3 loop: CASTDLAGLHSYEQYF. In DNA, the CDR3 is TGTGCCAGCACCGACCTAGCGGGACTGCACTCCTACGAGCAGTACTTC.

The chain links TRBV6-6 to TRBJ1-4, with a weak D call TRBD1 (6 bases). Germline lookup yields CDR1 MNHNY and CDR2 SVGAGI (reference sequence). The CDR3 consists of 13 residues. Trimming removed 7 bases at V and 8 bases at J, with 14 bases between. CDR3 loop: CASTPRGLEKLFF. CDR3 sequence (DNA): TGTGCCAGCACGCCCAGGGGACTGGAAAAACTGTTTTTT.

The chain carries TRBV12-3 or TRBV12-4 and TRBJ1-5; D call uncertain. The CDR3 loop spans 16 amino acids. Trimming cost V 4 bases and J 3 bases, with 16 bases left between them. The CDR3 loop reads CASSSLKTPPNQPQHF. CDR3 nucleotide sequence: TGTGCCAGCAGTTCCTTAAAAACCCCGCCCAATCAGCCCCAGCATTTT.

J is TRBJ2-1 and V is TRBV7-9; D is possibly TRBD1 or TRBD2 (6 bases each). CDR1 and CDR2 from the germline V gene are SEHNR and FQNEAQ (reference sequence). CDR3 length: 15 residues. V was cut by 5 bases and J by 4 bases, with 15 bases left in between. DNA of the CDR3: TGTGCCAGCAGCCCCCCCGGGGGCGGGTACAATGAGCAGTTCTTC. This gives the protein CASSPPGGGYNEQFF.

The CDR3 loop reads CSARDLVLAAYEQYF. CDR3 DNA sequence: TGCAGTGCTAGAGATCTTGTACTAGCAGCCTACGAGCAGTACTTC. The rearrangement joins TRBV20-1 to TRBJ2-7; a possible D gene is TRBD2 (6 bases). The CDR3 is 15 amino acids. The germline gives CDR1 DFQATT, CDR2 SNEGSKA (reference sequence). Trimming pared 0 bases from V and 2 bases from J, leaving 14 bases between.

The J gene is TRBJ2-7, the V gene TRBV5-1, with D tentatively TRBD1 or TRBD2 (5 bases each). The ends were cut back, 3 bases at V and 5 bases at J, with 12 bases in the middle. Per germline, CDR1 SGHRS and CDR2 YFSETQ. CDR3 length equals 13 residues. CDR3 DNA sequence: TGCGCCAGCAGCTGGGCTGGGGGTGACGAGCAGTACTTC. Protein: CASSWAGGDEQYF.

The CDR3 reads CASSGNENTEAFF. The CDR3 coding sequence is TGCGCCAGCAGCGGCAACGAGAACACTGAAGCTTTCTTT. The rearrangement links TRBV5-1 to TRBJ1-1, with D unclear. V lost 4 bases to trimming and J lost 1 base, with 8 bases between them. The CDR3 has 13 residues. The germline CDR1 and CDR2 sequences are SGHRS and YFSETQ.

CDR3 coding DNA: TGTGCCAGCAGCTTATTCTCGTCCCCCGGGGATACGCAGTATTTT. The encoded protein is CASSLFSSPGDTQYF. The V call is TRBV7-2, the J call TRBJ2-3; no clear D. CDR1 SGHTA and CDR2 FQGNSA come from the germline V gene. Trimming left V 2 bases short and J 6 bases short, with 15 bases between. The CDR3 totals 15 residues.

This clonotype was counted only a few times. The chain employs TRBV6-1 and TRBJ2-2; 11 bases fit TRBD1. This CDR3 has 15 amino acids. V gave up 6 bases and J gave up 7 bases; unmatched junction bases: 7. Per the germline V gene, CDR1 is MNHNS and CDR2 is SASEGT. In nucleotides, the CDR3 is TGTGCCAGCAGAGTGGACAGGGGGCAAAGCGGGGAGCTGTTTTTT. As protein: CASRVDRGQSGELFF.

The chain is built from TRBV29-1 and TRBJ2-1; 16 positions agree with TRBD2. Germline CDR1 reads SQVTM; CDR2 reads ANQGSEA. The CDR3 covers 15 residues. Trimming at V came to 6 bases and at J to 11 bases, leaving 10 bases not matched to a gene. The CDR3 nucleotides are TGCAGCGTCTACACCGGGACTAGCGGGAGGGCGCAGCAGTTCTTC. It codes for CSVYTGTSGRAQQFF.

The chain recombines TRBV10-3 with TRBJ2-5; TRBD2 aligns across 7 bases. The CDR3 sequence is 15 residues long. V trimming: 11 bases; J trimming: 2 bases; junction bases outside the gene matches: 14. Germline CDR1 is ENHRY and CDR2 is SYGVKD. For the CDR3, the DNA is TGTGCCCTTCCGTGGGCTAGCGGTAGTCAAGAGACCCAGTACTTC. Translation: CALPWASGSQETQYF.

The V and J genes are TRBV7-6 and TRBJ1-1, with 7 bases aligning to TRBD1. After removal of 7 bases from V and 4 bases from J, the junction contained 12 bases not matched to a gene. From germline, CDR1 is SGHVS and CDR2 FNYEAQ. This CDR3 contains 15 residues. In DNA, the CDR3 is TGTGCCAGCACCCTGGGATCACAGGGGACCACTGAAGCTTTCTTT. This codes for CASTLGSQGTTEAFF.

This clonotype was observed many times. The V call is TRBV28, the J call TRBJ2-7; D is uncertain. The V end lost 4 bases, the J end lost 3 bases, and 16 bases lay between the germline ends. CDR1 and CDR2 from the germline V gene are MDHEN and SYDVKM. The CDR3 has 15 residues. CDR3 residues: CASSSSSIGVYEQYF. The DNA of the CDR3 is TGTGCCAGCAGTTCCAGCTCAATTGGGGTCTACGAGCAGTACTTC.

The CDR3 DNA reads TGTGCCAGCAGTTCGACGGTCTACCACCCTAGCTCCTACGAGCAGTACTTC. Translating gives CASSSTVYHPSSYEQYF. The chain recombines TRBV28 with TRBJ2-7; no firm D call. Trimming took off 4 bases at V and 0 bases at J, with 19 bases between the two ends. The germline CDR1 and CDR2 sequences are MDHEN and SYDVKM. This CDR3 is 17 amino acids long.

This CDR3 reads CATSREGTDIPYEQYF. CDR3 DNA: TGTGCCACCAGCAGAGAGGGGACGGATATCCCCTACGAGCAGTACTTC. The chain joins TRBV15 to TRBJ2-7; the D call may be TRBD1 or TRBD2 (5 bases each). CDR3 length: 16 amino acids. The ends were cut back, 0 bases at V and 2 bases at J, with 14 bases in the middle. Per the germline V gene, CDR1 is LNHNV and CDR2 is YYDKDF (reference sequence). Using reference TRBV15 and TRBJ2-7 for the parts outside the CDR3, the full variable domain is DAMVIQNPRYQVTQFGKPVTLSCSQTLNHNVMYWYQQKSSQAPKLLFHYYDKDFNNEADTPDNFQSRRPNTSFCFLDIRSPGLGDTAMYLCATSREGTDIPYEQYFGPGTRLTVT.

The J gene is TRBJ2-7, the V gene TRBV29-1; 7 bases map to TRBD2. Germline V gives CDR1 SQVTM, CDR2 ANQGSEA. The CDR3 loop spans 14 amino acids. The trim removed 6 bases at V and 7 bases at J, leaving 15 bases unmatched. The CDR3 region has the DNA TGCAGCGTCGATCCGGGACTACCGAGCGGGGAGCAGTACTTC. Translating it yields CSVDPGLPSGEQYF.

The gene calls are TRBV6-5 and TRBJ1-1, with 8 bases fitting TRBD1. The V gene's germline CDR1 is MNHEY and CDR2 SVGAGI. The CDR3 runs 13 residues. Unmatched junction bases numbered 7, after V lost 7 bases and J lost 6 bases. The CDR3 region is CASTGTGKAEAFF. The CDR3 coding sequence is TGTGCCAGCACCGGGACAGGCAAAGCTGAAGCTTTCTTT.

This clonotype has more than one count but fewer than ten. This chain joins TRBV5-6 and TRBJ1-2; D is undetermined. V gave up 0 bases and J gave up 2 bases, with 11 bases separating them. The germline V gene encodes CDR1 SGHDT and CDR2 YYEEEE. CDR3 size: 15 residues. CDR3 sequence: CASSLGIQENYGYTF. The CDR3 region has the DNA TGTGCCAGCAGCTTGGGTATTCAGGAGAACTATGGCTACACCTTC.

The chain recombines TRBV29-1 with TRBJ2-7; tentative D call: TRBD2 (5 bases). Trimming removed 4 bases at V and 2 bases at J, with 15 bases between. The CDR3 loop spans 14 amino acids. Germline-derived CDR1 and CDR2 are SQVTM and ANQGSEA. CDR3 protein: CSVAARGPPYEQYF. In DNA form, the CDR3 reads TGCAGCGTTGCCGCACGCGGGCCCCCCTACGAGCAGTACTTC.

This chain connects TRBV6-2 or TRBV6-3 to TRBJ1-2, with no clear D. Per the germline V gene, CDR1 is MNHEY and CDR2 is SVGEGT. This CDR3 is 13 amino acids long. V lost 7 bases, J lost 3 bases, and 12 bases lay in between. For the CDR3, the DNA is TGTGCCAGCAACCTCGACACCGACTATGGCTACACCTTC. It encodes CASNLDTDYGYTF.